Below, 17 T cell receptor beta chains from the same sample are listed, as sequenced in a study of post-analysis software for immune sequencing data. General study findings and limits: Patients had higher frequencies than controls of five TRBV segments, including TRBV5-6, TRBV5-1 and TRBV20-1.

Their antigens remain unidentified. Unique molecular identifiers tagged the TCR beta cDNA libraries. TCRdb reprocessed the PCR reads via MiXCR and lists one record per CDR3 protein. Counted here are roughly 400,000 distinct CDR3 sequences, 30% to 40% occurring once; the ten biggest clones make up roughly 8.2%. Sequencing was carried out using blood. The receptors here all came from a girl between 2 and 10 years old with multiple sclerosis.

V usage is TRBV3-1 and J usage is TRBJ2-1; the D gene is possibly TRBD1 (6 bases). V was shortened by 4 bases and J by 4 bases, with 14 bases between the two germline ends. Germline CDR1 LGHDT, CDR2 YNNKEL (reference sequence). CDR3 length: 15 residues. CDR3 DNA sequence: TGTGCCAGCAGCCCCCGACAGGTCCAATACAATGAGCAGTTCTTC. This gives the protein CASSPRQVQYNEQFF.

The chain uses TRBV12-3 or TRBV12-4 and TRBJ2-1, with D unresolved. This CDR3 has 12 amino acids. V was clipped by 3 bases and J by 9 bases, with 9 bases between them. CDR3 nucleotides: TGTGCCAGCAGTTTGCAATACGGTGAGCAGTTCTTC. It encodes CASSLQYGEQFF.

The CDR3 protein is CSAERDRDYEQYF. CDR3 DNA: TGCAGTGCTGAGAGGGACAGAGACTACGAGCAGTACTTC. The J gene is TRBJ2-7, the V gene TRBV20-1, with 7 bases identical to TRBD1. CDR1 is DFQATT, CDR2 SNEGSKA, per germline (reference sequence). This CDR3 region has 13 residues. Trimming cost V 5 bases and J 3 bases; bases outside gene matches: 7.

The rearrangement links TRBV29-1 to TRBJ1-1; 7 bases align to TRBD1. This CDR3 is 12 amino acids long. V was pared by 1 base and J by 6 bases, with 2 bases of the junction left unmatched. The germline V gene encodes CDR1 SQVTM and CDR2 ANQGSEA. The CDR3 DNA reads TGCAGCGTTGAAGGGACAGGCCCTGAAGCTTTCTTT. It is translated as CSVEGTGPEAFF.

V is TRBV28 and J is TRBJ1-5, with 11 bases that match TRBD1. Per germline, CDR1 MDHEN and CDR2 SYDVKM. The V segment lost 6 bases and the J segment 0 bases; nucleotides outside the gene matches: 13. The length of the CDR3 is 19 residues. The CDR3 DNA is TGTGCCAGCAGGACCAAGGGACAGGGGGGAACCTATAGCAATCAGCCCCAGCATTTT. It specifies CASRTKGQGGTYSNQPQHF.

The chain uses TRBV20-1 and TRBJ1-2; D unclear. The germline CDR1 and CDR2 sequences are DFQATT and SNEGSKA (reference sequence). The V gene lost 5 bases and the J gene lost 3 bases, with 19 bases spanning the gap. There are 15 residues in the CDR3. CDR3 protein: CSAEEDQAVDYGYTF. The DNA for the CDR3 is TGCAGTGCTGAGGAGGACCAGGCGGTGGACTATGGCTACACCTTC.

This clonotype appeared a single time. The genes are TRBV11-2 and TRBJ1-1, with D hard to call. Trimming shortened V by 7 bases and J by 5 bases, and 11 bases separated the two germline ends. The CDR3 spans 12 residues. Germline assignment: CDR1 SGHAT and CDR2 FQNNGV. CDR3 in amino acids: CASKGMGTEAFF. The CDR3 bases are TGTGCCAGCAAAGGGATGGGTACTGAAGCTTTCTTT.

The sample holds a few counts of this clonotype. V and J are TRBV12-3 or TRBV12-4 and TRBJ1-2; 7 bases are a match to TRBD1. J lost 7 bases, V lost 5 bases, and 16 bases had no gene match. The CDR3 extends over 16 amino acids. Here the CDR3 DNA reads TGTGCCAGCAGTCCAGGGGGTTCTTCTCGTAGGGGTGGCTACACCTTC. It specifies CASSPGGSSRRGGYTF.

This chain joins TRBV6-5 and TRBJ2-5; 9 nucleotides agree with TRBD2. The DNA end lines up better with TRBJ2-7; the J call may be wrong. The germline V gene encodes CDR1 MNHEY and CDR2 SVGAGI. The length of the CDR3 is 14 residues. In nucleotides, the CDR3 is TGTGCCAGCAGTGAACAGAGCGGGGGGAACGAGCAGTACTTC. It encodes CASSEQSGGNEQYF.

J is TRBJ1-5 and V is TRBV4-1, with D hard to call. V lost 0 bases and J 1 base, leaving 13 bases between the germline ends. The CDR3 length is 17 residues. In germline, CDR1 is MGHRA, CDR2 YSYEKL. CDR3 loop: CASSQDMDETSNQPQHF. The CDR3 DNA reads TGCGCCAGCAGCCAAGATATGGACGAGACGAGCAATCAGCCCCAGCATTTT.

The table lists this clonotype with a few counts. The chain employs TRBV5-1 and TRBJ2-1; TRBD1 matches 7 bases. The junction had 7 bases not matched to a gene; V was cut back by 2 bases and J by 8 bases. Germline CDR1 and CDR2: SGHRS and YFSETQ. This CDR3 spans 14 amino acids. CDR3 amino acids: CASSLSQGRDEQFF. Written as DNA, the CDR3 is TGCGCCAGCAGCTTATCACAGGGGAGAGATGAGCAGTTCTTC.

CDR3: CAGIQASGTGLNQPQHF. CDR3 DNA: TGTGCCGGCATCCAAGCCTCGGGGACAGGGCTGAATCAGCCCCAGCATTTT. V usage is TRBV12-3 or TRBV12-4 and J usage is TRBJ1-5; 9 nucleotides line up with TRBD1. CDR3 length: 17 residues. J gave up 4 bases and V 11 bases, and 18 bases lay outside the gene matches.

This clonotype was detected a few times. The chain recombines TRBV10-3 with TRBJ2-7, with TRBD1 identical over 9 bases. Trimming removed 2 bases from V and 3 bases from J; junction bases left unmatched: 5. Germline CDR1 reads ENHRY; CDR2 reads SYGVKD. CDR3 length: 15 residues. In DNA form, the CDR3 reads TGTGCCATCAGTGAGGGGCCGGACAGGGGCTACGAGCAGTACTTC. Protein product: CAISEGPDRGYEQYF.

The rearrangement links TRBV6-7 to TRBJ2-5; D is ambiguous. TRBV6-7 is treated as an ORF (open reading frame) with a function not yet certain. This CDR3 has 14 amino acids. V lost 0 bases, J lost 2 bases, and 7 bases lay in between. This chain's CDR3 is CASSYSRPQETQYF. The CDR3 coding sequence is TGTGCCAGCAGTTACTCTCGGCCTCAAGAGACCCAGTACTTC.

This clonotype turned up a few times. The chain has TRBV6-5 and TRBJ2-7, with TRBD2 identical over 8 bases. The CDR3 is 15 amino acids. Per the germline V gene, CDR1 is MNHEY and CDR2 is SVGAGI. With V trimmed by 6 bases and J by 2 bases, 9 bases remained unmatched. The DNA for the CDR3 is TGTGCCAGCAGACCCTTAGCGGGGACGGCCTACGAGCAGTACTTC. It translates to CASRPLAGTAYEQYF.

The rearrangement uses TRBV18 and TRBJ2-5; D unclear. The assigned J gene may be wrong: the sequence end matches TRBJ2-7 better. The CDR3 covers 12 residues. CDR1 and CDR2 from the germline V gene are KGHSH and LQKENI. CDR3 loop: CASSPGRSEQYF. Written as DNA, the CDR3 is TGTGCCAGCTCACCAGGGCGATCCGAGCAGTACTTC.

This clonotype was observed once. The chain uses TRBV27 and TRBJ1-1; 7 nucleotides match TRBD1. V lost 2 bases and J lost 0; bases outside the gene matches: 9. CDR3 length: 17 residues. Germline V gives CDR1 MNHEY, CDR2 SMNVEV (reference sequence). The CDR3 nucleotides read TGTGCCAGCAGTTTAGAGGGGGCGGATCCGATGAACACTGAAGCTTTCTTT. Its protein is CASSLEGADPMNTEAFF.